The present TCR beta chain was sequenced within a study of cytomegalovirus exposure and HLA in healthy donors. Study-level results: The study labeled around 160 TCR beta chains cytomegalovirus-associated. There were some public TCRs occurring in many donors, but most TCR sequences were rare.

About this clone: Its antigen is unknown.

Profiled with immunoSEQ multiplex PCR; TCRdb holds only in-frame clones, not every one. The sample lists about 400,000 clones, about nine tenths seen once, with under 0.95% in the top ten. This CDR3 spans 13 amino acids. CDR1 is GTSNPN, CDR2 SVGIG, per germline (reference sequence). Trimming took 4 bases from V and 2 from J; bases not matched to a gene: 2. This chain links TRBV30 with TRBJ1-3; TRBD1 matches at 7 bases. The TCR originated in a young woman in good health and CMV-seronegative. Sequencing input: PBMCs. The CDR3 DNA reads TGTGCCTGGAAAGGGGGCACTGGAAACACCATATATTTT. Amino acid sequence: CAWKGGTGNTIYF. Variable domain in full (rest from reference TRBV30 and TRBJ1-3): SQTIHQWPATLVQPVGSPLSLECTVEGTSNPNLYWYRQAAGRGLQLLFYSVGIGQISSEVPQNLSASRPQDRQFILSSKKLLLSDSGFYLCAWKGGTGNTIYFGEGSWLTVV.